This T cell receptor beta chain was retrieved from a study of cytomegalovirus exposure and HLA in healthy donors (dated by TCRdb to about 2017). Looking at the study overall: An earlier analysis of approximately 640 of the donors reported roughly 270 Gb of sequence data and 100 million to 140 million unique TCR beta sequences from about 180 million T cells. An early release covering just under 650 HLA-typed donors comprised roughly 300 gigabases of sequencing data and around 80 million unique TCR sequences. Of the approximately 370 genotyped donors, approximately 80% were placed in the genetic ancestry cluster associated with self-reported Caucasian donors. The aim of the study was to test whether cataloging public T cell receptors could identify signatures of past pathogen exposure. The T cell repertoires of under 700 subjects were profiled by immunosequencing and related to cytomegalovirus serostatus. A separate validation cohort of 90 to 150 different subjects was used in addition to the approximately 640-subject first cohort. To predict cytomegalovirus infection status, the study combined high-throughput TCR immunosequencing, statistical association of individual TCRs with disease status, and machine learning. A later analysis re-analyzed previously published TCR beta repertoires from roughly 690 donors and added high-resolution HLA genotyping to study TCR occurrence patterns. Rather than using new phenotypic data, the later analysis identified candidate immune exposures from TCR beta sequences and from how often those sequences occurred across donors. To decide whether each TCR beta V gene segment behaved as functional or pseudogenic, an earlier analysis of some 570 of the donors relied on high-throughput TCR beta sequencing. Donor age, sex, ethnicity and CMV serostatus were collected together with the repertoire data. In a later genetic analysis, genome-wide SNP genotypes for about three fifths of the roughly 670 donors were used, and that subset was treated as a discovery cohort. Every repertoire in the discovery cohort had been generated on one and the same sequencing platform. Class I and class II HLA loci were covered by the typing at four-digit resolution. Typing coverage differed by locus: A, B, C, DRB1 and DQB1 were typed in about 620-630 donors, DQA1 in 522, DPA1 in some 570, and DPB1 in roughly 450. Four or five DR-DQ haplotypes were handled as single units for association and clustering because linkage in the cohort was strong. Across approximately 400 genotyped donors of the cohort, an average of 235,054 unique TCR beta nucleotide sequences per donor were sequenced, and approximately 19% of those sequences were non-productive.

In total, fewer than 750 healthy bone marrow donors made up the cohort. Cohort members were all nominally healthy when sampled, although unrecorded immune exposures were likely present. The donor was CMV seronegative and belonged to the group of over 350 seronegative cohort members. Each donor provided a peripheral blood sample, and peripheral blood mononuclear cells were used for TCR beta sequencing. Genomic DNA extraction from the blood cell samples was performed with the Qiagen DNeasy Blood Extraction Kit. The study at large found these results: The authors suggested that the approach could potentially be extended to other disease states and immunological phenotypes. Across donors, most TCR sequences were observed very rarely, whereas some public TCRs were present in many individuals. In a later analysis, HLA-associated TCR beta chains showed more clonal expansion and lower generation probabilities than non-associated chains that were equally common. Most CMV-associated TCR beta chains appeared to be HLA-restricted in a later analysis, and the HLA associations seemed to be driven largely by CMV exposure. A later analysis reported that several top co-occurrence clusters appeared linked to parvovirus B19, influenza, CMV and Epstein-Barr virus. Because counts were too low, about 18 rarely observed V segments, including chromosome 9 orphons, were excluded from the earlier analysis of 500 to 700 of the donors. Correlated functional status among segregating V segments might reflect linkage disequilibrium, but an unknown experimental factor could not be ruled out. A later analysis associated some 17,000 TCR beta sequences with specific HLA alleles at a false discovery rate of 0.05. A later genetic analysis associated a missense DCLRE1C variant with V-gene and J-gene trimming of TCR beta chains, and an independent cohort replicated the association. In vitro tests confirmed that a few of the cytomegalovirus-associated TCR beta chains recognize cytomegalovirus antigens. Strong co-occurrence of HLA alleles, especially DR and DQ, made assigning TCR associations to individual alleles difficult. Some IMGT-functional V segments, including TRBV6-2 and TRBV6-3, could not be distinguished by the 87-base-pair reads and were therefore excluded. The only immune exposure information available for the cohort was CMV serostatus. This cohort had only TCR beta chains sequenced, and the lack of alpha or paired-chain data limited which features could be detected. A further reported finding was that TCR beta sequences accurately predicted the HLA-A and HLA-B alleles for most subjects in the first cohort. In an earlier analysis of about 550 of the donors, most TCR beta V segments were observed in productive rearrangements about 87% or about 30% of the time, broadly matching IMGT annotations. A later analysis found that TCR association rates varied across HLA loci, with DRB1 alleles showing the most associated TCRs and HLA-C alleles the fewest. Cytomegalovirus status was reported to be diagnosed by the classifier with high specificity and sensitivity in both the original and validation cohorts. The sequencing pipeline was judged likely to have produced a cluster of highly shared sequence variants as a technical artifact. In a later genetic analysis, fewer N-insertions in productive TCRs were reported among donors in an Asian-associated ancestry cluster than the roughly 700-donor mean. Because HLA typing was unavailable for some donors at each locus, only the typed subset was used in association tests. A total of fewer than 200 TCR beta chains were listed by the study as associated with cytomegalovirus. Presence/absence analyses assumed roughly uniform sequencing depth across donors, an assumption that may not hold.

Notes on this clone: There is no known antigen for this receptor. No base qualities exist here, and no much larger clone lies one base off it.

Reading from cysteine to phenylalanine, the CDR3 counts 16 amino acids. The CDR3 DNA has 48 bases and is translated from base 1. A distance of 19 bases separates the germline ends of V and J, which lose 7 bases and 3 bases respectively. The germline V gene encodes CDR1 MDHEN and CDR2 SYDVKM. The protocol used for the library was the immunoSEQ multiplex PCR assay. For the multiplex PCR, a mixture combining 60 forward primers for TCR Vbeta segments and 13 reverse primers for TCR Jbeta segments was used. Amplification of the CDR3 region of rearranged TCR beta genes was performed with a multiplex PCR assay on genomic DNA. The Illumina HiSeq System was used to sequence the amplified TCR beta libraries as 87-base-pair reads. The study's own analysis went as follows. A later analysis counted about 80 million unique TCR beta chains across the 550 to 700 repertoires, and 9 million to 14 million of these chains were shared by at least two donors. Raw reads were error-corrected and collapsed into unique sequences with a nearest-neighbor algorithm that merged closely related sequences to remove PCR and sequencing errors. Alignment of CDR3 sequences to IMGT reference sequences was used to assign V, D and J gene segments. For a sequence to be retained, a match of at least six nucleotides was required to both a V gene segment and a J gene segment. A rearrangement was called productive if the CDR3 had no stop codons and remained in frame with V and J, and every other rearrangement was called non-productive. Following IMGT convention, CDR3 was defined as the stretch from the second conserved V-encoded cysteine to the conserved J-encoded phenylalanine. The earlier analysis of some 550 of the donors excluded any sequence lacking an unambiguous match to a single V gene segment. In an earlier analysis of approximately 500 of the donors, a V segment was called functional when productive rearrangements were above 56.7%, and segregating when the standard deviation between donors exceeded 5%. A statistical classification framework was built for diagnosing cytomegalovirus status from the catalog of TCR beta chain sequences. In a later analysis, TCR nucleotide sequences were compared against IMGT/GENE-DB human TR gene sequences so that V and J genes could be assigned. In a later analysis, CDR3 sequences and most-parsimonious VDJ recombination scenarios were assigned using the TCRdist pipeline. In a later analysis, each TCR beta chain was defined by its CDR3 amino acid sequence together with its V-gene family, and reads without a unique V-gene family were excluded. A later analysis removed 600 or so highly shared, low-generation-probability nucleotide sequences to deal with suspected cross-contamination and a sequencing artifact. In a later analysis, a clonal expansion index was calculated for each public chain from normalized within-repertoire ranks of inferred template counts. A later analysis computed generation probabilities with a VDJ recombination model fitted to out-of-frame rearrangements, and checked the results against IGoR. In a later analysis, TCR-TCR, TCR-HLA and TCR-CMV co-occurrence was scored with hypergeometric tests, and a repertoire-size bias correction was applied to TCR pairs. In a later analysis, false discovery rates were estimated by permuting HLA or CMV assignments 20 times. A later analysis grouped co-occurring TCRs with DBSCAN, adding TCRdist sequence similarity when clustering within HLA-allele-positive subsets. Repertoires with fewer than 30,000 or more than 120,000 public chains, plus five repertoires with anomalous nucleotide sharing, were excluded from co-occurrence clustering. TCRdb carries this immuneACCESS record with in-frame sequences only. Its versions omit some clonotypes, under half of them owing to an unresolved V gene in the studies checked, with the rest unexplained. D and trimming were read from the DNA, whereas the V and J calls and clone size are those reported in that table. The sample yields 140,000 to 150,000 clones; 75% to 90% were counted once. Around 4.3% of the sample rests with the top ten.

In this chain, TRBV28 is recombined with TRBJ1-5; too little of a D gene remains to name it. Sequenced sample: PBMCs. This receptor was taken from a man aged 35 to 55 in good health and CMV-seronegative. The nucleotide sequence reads TGTGCCAGCAACTCCCCGGGATCACAATTCAATCAGCCCCAGCATTTT. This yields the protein CASNSPGSQFNQPQHF.